These T cell receptor beta chains were read from a single sample in a study of blood T cell repertoires in COVID-19. This table comes from immunoSEQ multiplex PCR, and its TCRdb copy is limited to in-frame clones, with some not included. The sample shows 150,000 to 200,000 clones, around 83% of them seen only once. Material for sequencing was peripheral blood. The origin of the receptors is a human donor in a cohort sampled during active COVID-19. CDR3s include the opening cysteine and the closing phenylalanine or tryptophan. D genes are given only for firm matches. Clone size appears in some rows only: once, few, many, or a class for an expanded clone.

>NA|TRBV5-4|TRBJ2-5|NA|14
TGTGCCAGCAGCTTGAGTGGGGGCGCGGAGACCCAGTACTTC
CASSLSGGAETQYF
>NA|TRBV11-2|TRBJ1-1|NA|13
TGTGCCAGCAGCTTAAACGAAGTAGCTGAAGCTTTCTTT
CASSLNEVAEAFF
>few|TRBV19|TRBJ2-6|TRBD2|17
TGTGCCAGTAGTAGGGGGGAGGGCCCGTCTGGGGCCAACGTCCTGACTTTC
CASSRGEGPSGANVLTF
>NA|TRBV2|TRBJ2-5|TRBD2|13
TGTGCCAGCAGGGTAGCGGGGGTTGAGACCCAGTACTTC
CASRVAGVETQYF
>NA|TRBV3-1/TRBV3-2|TRBJ1-1|NA|12
TGTGCCAGCAGCCAAGGCGGAGGTTTAGCTTTCTTT
CASSQGGGLAFF
>NA|TRBV10-3|TRBJ2-7|NA|15
TGTGCCATCAGTGAGAGGGGGGGATCCTCCTACGAGCAGTACTTC
CAISERGGSSYEQYF
>few|TRBV18|TRBJ1-3|TRBD1|18
TGTGCCAGCTCACCGGCAACTCCGGGACAGGGGTCTGGAAACACCATATATTTT
CASSPATPGQGSGNTIYF
>NA|TRBV10-1|TRBJ2-2|NA|12
TGCGCCAGCAGTGAGTCGGGGGCCGAGCTGTTTTTT
CASSESGAELFF
>NA|TRBV5-8|TRBJ1-5|TRBD1|15
TGTGCCAGCAGCCGATGGGGACAGGGGGATCAGCCCCAGCATTTT
CASSRWGQGDQPQHF
>NA|TRBV6-6|TRBJ1-6|NA|15
TGTGCCAGCACCCGAGCCCGACAGACTAATTCACCCCTCCACTTT
CASTRARQTNSPLHF
>NA|TRBV24-1|TRBJ2-7|NA|13
TGTGCCACCAGTGGGCAGGGTGAGGACGAGCAGTACTTC
CATSGQGEDEQYF
>NA|TRBV9|TRBJ2-2|TRBD1|15
TGTGCCAGCAGCGTGGGACAGGGGATCGGCGGGGAGCTGTTTTTT
CASSVGQGIGGELFF
>NA|TRBV5-4|TRBJ2-3|NA|14
TGTGCCAGCGTCCGAGGCGGGAGCACAGATACGCAGTATTTT
CASVRGGSTDTQYF
>NA|TRBV7-9|TRBJ1-2|TRBD1|17
TGTGCCAGCAGCCTTGGGACAGGGGCTCCGTCCAACTATGGCTACACCTTC
CASSLGTGAPSNYGYTF
>NA|TRBV9|TRBJ1-3|NA|15
TGTGCCAGCAGCGTAAACCCGGGGAGGGGAAACACCATATATTTT
CASSVNPGRGNTIYF
>NA|TRBV7-9|TRBJ1-3|NA|14
TGTGCCAGCAGCCCCCGGGGGGCTGGAAACACCATATATTTT
CASSPRGAGNTIYF
>few|TRBV11-2|TRBJ2-7|NA|14
TGTGCCAGCAGTCTTGGAGCGGGTAGGAACGAGCAGTACTTC
CASSLGAGRNEQYF
>NA|TRBV7-2|TRBJ1-3|TRBD1|16
TGTGCCAGCAGCCCGGGGACAGGGAGCCCCGGAAACACCATATATTTT
CASSPGTGSPGNTIYF
>NA|TRBV6-5|TRBJ1-6|TRBD1|15
TGTGCCAGCAGATGGGGACAGGGTGTACGATCACCCCTCCACTTT
CASRWGQGVRSPLHF
>NA|TRBV6-5|TRBJ1-6|TRBD1|15
TGTGCCAGCAGAAGTGGACAGGCCTATAATTCACCCCTCCACTTT
CASRSGQAYNSPLHF
>NA|TRBV3-1/TRBV3-2|TRBJ2-2|TRBD2|16
TGTGCCAGCAGCCGACTAGCTTTTCCAAACACCGGGGAGCTGTTTTTT
CASSRLAFPNTGELFF
>few|TRBV2|TRBJ1-6|NA|11
TGTGCCAGCAGGGAGAATTCACCCCTCCACTTT
CASRENSPLHF
>NA|TRBV24-1|TRBJ2-5|NA|14
TGTGCCACCAGTGATCCGGATTTAAGGGGGACCCAGTACTTC
CATSDPDLRGTQYF
>NA|TRBV19|TRBJ1-6|TRBD1|14
TGTGCCAGTAGGACCGGGACAGTGAATTCACCCCTCCACTTT
CASRTGTVNSPLHF
>NA|TRBV5-1|TRBJ1-2|NA|12
TGCGCCAGCAGCTTGGCAGACTATGGCTACACCTTC
CASSLADYGYTF
>once|TRBV7-2|TRBJ2-5|NA|13
TGTGCCAGCAGCTTTGCCGAGCGGGAGACCCAGTACTTC
CASSFAERETQYF
>NA|TRBV11-2|TRBJ1-2|NA|13
TGTGCCAGCAGCTTAAACTTAAACTATGGCTACACCTTC
CASSLNLNYGYTF
>NA|TRBV27|TRBJ1-3|NA|14
TGTGCCAGCAGTCCCGGGATGACTGGAAACACCATATATTTT
CASSPGMTGNTIYF
>few|TRBV7-9|TRBJ2-7|TRBD2|17
TGTGCCAGCAGCTCGCGGCGGGAGGAGGCTATTCGGGTCGAGCAGTACTTC
CASSSRREEAIRVEQYF
>few|TRBV7-9|TRBJ1-5|TRBD1|14
TGTGCCAGCAGCTCAAACAGGGGGAATCAGCCCCAGCATTTT
CASSSNRGNQPQHF
>NA|TRBV6-4|TRBJ2-7|NA|15
TGTGCCAGCAGTGACTCGGTATATCGCCAGGCCGAGCAGTACTTC
CASSDSVYRQAEQYF
>once|TRBV15|TRBJ1-3|NA|17
TGTGCCACCAGCAGAGAATCGGGGGGCGATGTAAGAAACACCATATATTTT
CATSRESGGDVRNTIYF
>NA|TRBV7-3|TRBJ2-1|NA|14
TGTGCCAGCAGCTTAGGTCTAGGTTCCAATGAGCAGTTCTTC
CASSLGLGSNEQFF
>NA|TRBV2|TRBJ1-5|TRBD1|14
TGTGCCAGTGGCGGCAGGGGGAGCAATCAGCCCCAGCATTTT
CASGGRGSNQPQHF
>NA|TRBV6-5|TRBJ2-6|NA|13
TGTGCCAGCATAAATATTGGGGCCAACGTCCTGACTTTC
CASINIGANVLTF
>NA|TRBV27|TRBJ2-7|TRBD1|16
TGTGCCAGCAGTTTACCCCCTGGACAGGGGGCTTGGGAGCAGTACTTC
CASSLPPGQGAWEQYF
>once|TRBV5-6|TRBJ1-4|NA|16
TGTGCCAGCAGCTTCAGAGGGTCGCGGACTAATGAAAAACTGTTTTTT
CASSFRGSRTNEKLFF
>once|TRBV2|TRBJ2-7|TRBD2|13
TGTGCCAGCAGGACTAGCGGGAGGCCCGAGCAGTACTTC
CASRTSGRPEQYF
>NA|TRBV11-2|TRBJ2-4|NA|15
TGTGCCAGCCACGGAGGGGGGACAGTCAAAAACATTCAGTACTTC
CASHGGGTVKNIQYF
>NA|TRBV2|TRBJ2-2|TRBD1|15
TGTGCCAGCAGGGGACAGGGGGTGAACACCGGGGAGCTGTTTTTT
CASRGQGVNTGELFF
>once|TRBV19|TRBJ2-5|NA|16
TGTGCCAGTAGTATAGCTAAAGCCGGGAACCAAGAGACCCAGTACTTC
CASSIAKAGNQETQYF
>NA|TRBV5-1|TRBJ2-7|TRBD1|14
TGCGCCAGCAGCTCCTGGACAGGGCCCTACGAGCAGTACTTC
CASSSWTGPYEQYF
>NA|TRBV27|TRBJ2-7|NA|14
TGTGCCAGCAGTCAGACGGAGGGGTCGTCGCAGCAGTACTTC
CASSQTEGSSQQYF